This passage covers 23 T cell receptor beta chains from one sample sequenced in a study of metastatic and nonmetastatic thyroid tumors. Before thyroid surgery, none of the patients had received any treatment. Via MiXCR, TCRdb re-called the PCR reads. The table includes roughly 20,000 clones, about 23% detected once. What was sequenced was tumor tissue. These TCRs come from a male donor with papillary thyroid cancer or a benign thyroid nodule (not recorded which). Some clones in this sample may be carry-over from other donors' samples.

This clone has a single count. One end of the junction does not line up with germline, which may come from a read error. The V call is TRBV30, the J call TRBJ1-2; D possibly corresponds to TRBD1 (5 bases). CDR3 length: 14 residues. Per the germline V gene, CDR1 is GTSNPN and CDR2 is SVGIG (reference sequence). The CDR3 coding sequence is TGTGCCTGGAGTGGACTGGGGGTGACGTTGGGCTACCCCTTC. Amino acid sequence: CAWSGLGVTLGYPF. The full variable domain, its missing parts supplied by reference TRBV30 and TRBJ1-2, is SQTIHQWPATLVQPVGSPLSLECTVEGTSNPNLYWYRQAAGRGLQLLFYSVGIGQISSEVPQNLSASRPQDRQFILSSKKLLLSDSGFYLCAWSGLGVTLGYPFGSGTRLTVV.

The chain employs TRBV7-2 and TRBJ2-7; D is possibly TRBD1 or TRBD2 (5 bases each). The germline gives CDR1 SGHTA, CDR2 FQGNSA. The V end lost 5 bases, the J end lost 6 bases, and 17 bases lay between the germline ends. CDR3 size: 14 residues. The CDR3 region has the DNA TGTGCCAGCAGCATTTACATGCTTGGGGGCGAGCAGTACTTC. This sequence encodes CASSIYMLGGEQYF. The full variable domain, its missing parts supplied by reference TRBV7-2 and TRBJ2-7, is GAGVSQSPSNKVTEKGKDVELRCDPISGHTALYWYRQSLGQGLEFLIYFQGNSAPDKSGLPSDRFSAERTGGSVSTLTIQRTQQEDSAVYLCASSIYMLGGEQYFGPGTRLTVT.

Note on this clone: The junction and the germline gene differ at one end; a read error may be behind it. The chain has TRBV20-1 and TRBJ2-7, with 7 bases matching TRBD1. This CDR3 comprises 15 residues. Germline CDR1 and CDR2: DFQATT and SNEGSKA (reference sequence). The CDR3 DNA reads as TGCAGTGCGAGCCACTGGCAGGGGGTTACCTACGATCAGTACTTC. Translation gives CSASHWQGVTYDQYF.

This clone was found a few times. The CDR3 does not close with the conserved phenylalanine or tryptophan, likely indicating a read error. The chain carries TRBV6-1 and TRBJ1-6; maybe TRBD1 (5 bases). The CDR3 contains 14 residues. Looked up from germline, CDR1 is MNHNS and CDR2 is SASEGT. Trimming removed 8 bases from V and 8 bases from J, with 16 bases in between. The CDR3 bases are TGTGCCAGCGGTCGGCAGGGAGGGGATTCACCCCTCCACCTT. Translated, it gives CASGRQGGDSPLHL.

To note about this clone: A much larger clonotype is one base distant, so this may be a read error. V is TRBV5-4 and J is TRBJ2-3; 7 nucleotides agree with TRBD2. This CDR3 comprises 16 residues. Germline CDR1 and CDR2: SGHNT and YYREEE (reference sequence). The CDR3 sequence is CAGSSPLAVLTDTQYF. DNA of the CDR3: TGTGCCGGCAGCTCCCCGCTAGCGGTATTGACAGATACGCAGTATTTT.

This clone was detected ten times or more. The rearrangement joins TRBV6-2 or TRBV6-3 to TRBJ1-1; 7 nucleotides agree with TRBD1. The length of the CDR3 is 12 residues. CDR1 and CDR2 from the germline V gene are MNHEY and SVGEGT. V shed 4 bases, J shed 9 bases, and the junction held 5 bases outside the gene matches. CDR3 in DNA: TGTGCCAGCAGTTTCGACAGGGCGAAAGCTTTCTTT. Translated, it gives CASSFDRAKAFF.

In this sample, this clone turned up many times. One end of the junction fails to match germline, which may point to a read error. The chain links TRBV27 to TRBJ1-5, with a weak D call TRBD1 (6 bases). From germline, CDR1 is MNHEY and CDR2 SMNVEV (reference sequence). This CDR3 spans 15 amino acids. The CDR3 reads CASRLLDSDNQPQHF. CDR3 coding DNA: TGTGCCAGCAGATTATTGGACAGCGACAATCAGCCCCAGCATTTT.

This clone was picked up many times. This chain joins TRBV30 and TRBJ2-5, with 11 positions matching TRBD2. Germline loops: CDR1 GTSNPN, CDR2 SVGIG (reference sequence). V lost 0 bases to trimming and J lost 7 bases; unmatched junction nucleotides: 1. This CDR3 is built from 13 residues. CDR3 sequence (DNA): TGTGCCTGGAGTGTAGGGACTAGCGGGACCCAGTACTTC. Translation: CAWSVGTSGTQYF.

V is TRBV3-1 and J is TRBJ2-1, with D perhaps TRBD1 or TRBD2 (6 bases each). This CDR3 has 17 residues. Trimming took off 1 base at V and 0 bases at J, with 13 bases between the two ends. Germline V gene sequence: CDR1 LGHDT, CDR2 YNNKEL (reference sequence). The CDR3 region has the DNA TGTGCCAGCAGCCAAGTTCCAGGGGAGGCCTCCTACAATGAGCAGTTCTTC. Translating it yields CASSQVPGEASYNEQFF.

This clone was detected many times. This rearrangement joins TRBV6-2 or TRBV6-3 to TRBJ2-2; D gene unclear. The CDR3 has 12 residues. Germline V gene lookup returns CDR1 MNHEY and CDR2 SVGEGT. With 7 bases removed from V and 7 bases from J, the gap between germline ends came to 10 bases. This CDR3 is CASTQKFGELFF. The CDR3 DNA follows: TGTGCCAGCACCCAGAAGTTCGGGGAGCTGTTTTTT.

The V gene is TRBV7-9, the J gene TRBJ2-1, with D possibly matching TRBD1 (6 bases). The ends were cut back, 8 bases at V and 7 bases at J, with 18 bases in the middle. This CDR3 has 14 amino acids. Germline V lookup: CDR1 SEHNR, CDR2 FQNEAQ (reference sequence). CDR3 sequence reads: CASGRGQSGNEQFF. The CDR3 coding sequence is TGTGCCAGCGGCCGTGGACAGTCGGGAAATGAGCAGTTCTTC.

There are many counts of this clone. The chain couples TRBV4-2 to TRBJ1-2; no firm D call. V was cut by 2 bases and J by 5 bases, with 12 bases left in between. Germline V lookup: CDR1 LGHNA, CDR2 YNFKEQ. The CDR3 extends over 14 amino acids. For the CDR3, the DNA is TGTGCCAGCAGCCAAAACCTCGGGTGGTATGGCTACACCTTC. Encoded protein: CASSQNLGWYGYTF.

The sample holds many counts of this clone. The chain couples TRBV28 to TRBJ1-1, with D possibly being TRBD1 (5 bases). This CDR3 comprises 15 residues. CDR1 and CDR2 from the germline V gene are MDHEN and SYDVKM. Deletions cut 3 bases from V and 0 bases from J, with 11 bases between. The CDR3 is CASSFLGAVNTEAFF. The CDR3 bases are TGTGCCAGCAGTTTTTTAGGGGCGGTGAACACTGAAGCTTTCTTT.

About this clone itself: Possible read error: a much larger clone is one base away. The chain carries TRBV28 and TRBJ1-4; D uncertain. The CDR3 spans 13 residues. The germline V gene has CDR1 MDHEN and CDR2 SYDVKM. V lost 4 bases to trimming and J lost 10 bases, with 13 bases between them. The CDR3 DNA follows: TGTGCCAGCAGTTCTACAGTGTTAGGAAAACTGTTTTTT. It specifies CASSSTVLGKLFF.

The sample holds many counts of this clone. This chain's CDR3 is CSASSVDYNEQFF. In DNA form, the CDR3 reads TGCAGTGCTAGTTCCGTAGACTACAATGAGCAGTTCTTC. V and J are TRBV20-1 and TRBJ2-1; D is ambiguous. The CDR3 sequence is 13 residues long. Trimming removed 3 bases from V and 3 bases from J, with 9 bases in between. In germline, CDR1 is DFQATT, CDR2 SNEGSKA (reference sequence).

This clone was seen repeatedly, ten times or more. The chain couples TRBV29-1 to TRBJ2-2; tentative D call: TRBD2 (5 bases). The V gene's germline CDR1 is SQVTM and CDR2 ANQGSEA. The length of the CDR3 is 17 residues. Trimming pared 6 bases from V and 0 bases from J, leaving 20 bases between. CDR3 sequence: CSVLAPGIGTNTGELFF. In nucleotides, the CDR3 is TGCAGCGTCCTCGCCCCGGGAATAGGAACGAACACCGGGGAGCTGTTTTTT.

This clone was counted ten times or more. The V gene is TRBV2, the J gene TRBJ2-6; D may correspond to TRBD1 or TRBD2 (5 bases each). The V and J ends lost 8 bases and 0 bases respectively, with 23 bases between them. The CDR3 is 19 residues long. Germline lookup yields CDR1 SNHLY and CDR2 FYNNEI. The CDR3 DNA sequence: TGTGCCAGCGTCTTAACCGGGACCTTGAAACTCTCTGGGGCCAACGTCCTGACTTTC. The encoded protein is CASVLTGTLKLSGANVLTF.

The chain joins TRBV28 to TRBJ2-7; 7 bases line up with TRBD2. J was trimmed by 2 bases and V by 5 bases; bases with no gene match: 15. Looked up from germline, CDR1 is MDHEN and CDR2 is SYDVKM. The CDR3 contains 17 residues. The CDR3 loop is CASSVLLGGGTTYEQYF. The CDR3 nucleotides are TGTGCCAGCAGTGTTCTCCTAGGCGGCGGGACTACCTACGAGCAGTACTTC.

This clone is termed medium-sized (0.01 to 0.1%). V and J are TRBV4-2 and TRBJ2-7; possibly TRBD2 for D (6 bases). Germline V gene sequence: CDR1 LGHNA, CDR2 YNFKEQ. CDR3 length: 15 residues. V lost 1 base to trimming and J lost 1 base, with 11 bases between them. The CDR3 DNA sequence: TGTGCCAGCAGCCAAGCAGTAGCGGAATCCTACGAGCAGTACTTC. This encodes CASSQAVAESYEQYF.

A word on this clone: A much larger clone lies one base from this, so it may be a read error. In this CDR3 the conserved last residue, phenylalanine or tryptophan, is missing, so a read error is likely. The V and J genes are TRBV6-1 and TRBJ2-1; D is unclear. V gave up 6 bases and J gave up 0 bases, with 12 bases separating them. The germline V gene has CDR1 MNHNS and CDR2 SASEGT. The CDR3 length is 15 residues. For the CDR3, the DNA is TGTGCCAGCAGCCCCGTCGTGAGCTCCTACAATGAGCAGTTCTCG. It is translated as CASSPVVSSYNEQFS.

This clone was seen ten or more times. The rearrangement links TRBV5-1 to TRBJ2-5; TRBD2 aligns across 11 bases. The CDR3 has 18 amino acids. Germline V gene lookup returns CDR1 SGHRS and CDR2 YFSETQ. Germline trimming cut 0 bases from V and 2 bases from J; bases unmatched to any gene: 9. In DNA form, the CDR3 reads TGCGCCAGCAGCTTGGCACTAGCGGGAGAGATACTACAAGAGACCCAGTACTTC. The encoded protein is CASSLALAGEILQETQYF.

This clone was picked up a small number of times. The chain recombines TRBV27 with TRBJ1-5; TRBD1 agrees at 7 bases. V lost 8 bases and J lost 1; bases outside the gene matches: 2. This CDR3 is built from 13 residues. The germline gives CDR1 MNHEY, CDR2 SMNVEV (reference sequence). The CDR3 DNA reads as TGTGCCAGCGCGGGACAGAGCAATCAGCCCCAGCATTTT. Its protein product is CASAGQSNQPQHF.

V is TRBV20-1 and J is TRBJ2-1; no clear D gene. V lost 5 bases, J lost 7 bases, and 9 bases lay in between. CDR1 DFQATT and CDR2 SNEGSKA come from the germline V gene (reference sequence). CDR3 length: 11 residues. CDR3 protein: CSAGDRNEQFF. The CDR3 DNA is TGCAGTGCTGGGGATCGGAATGAGCAGTTCTTC.